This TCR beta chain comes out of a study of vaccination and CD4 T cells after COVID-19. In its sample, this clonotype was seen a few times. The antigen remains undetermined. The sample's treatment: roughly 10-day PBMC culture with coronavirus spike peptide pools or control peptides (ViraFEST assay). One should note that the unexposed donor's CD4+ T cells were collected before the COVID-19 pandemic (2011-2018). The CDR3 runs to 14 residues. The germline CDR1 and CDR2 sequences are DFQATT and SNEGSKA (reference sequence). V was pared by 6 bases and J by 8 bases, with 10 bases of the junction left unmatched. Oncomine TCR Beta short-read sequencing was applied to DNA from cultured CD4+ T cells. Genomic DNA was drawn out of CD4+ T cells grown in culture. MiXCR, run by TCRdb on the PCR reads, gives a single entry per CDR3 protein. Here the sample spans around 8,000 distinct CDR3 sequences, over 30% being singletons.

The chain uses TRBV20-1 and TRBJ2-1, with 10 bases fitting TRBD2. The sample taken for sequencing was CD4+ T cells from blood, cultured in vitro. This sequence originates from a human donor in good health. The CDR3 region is CSAPSRTSGDEQFF. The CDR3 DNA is TGCAGTGCCCCCAGCCGGACTAGCGGCGATGAGCAGTTCTTC.